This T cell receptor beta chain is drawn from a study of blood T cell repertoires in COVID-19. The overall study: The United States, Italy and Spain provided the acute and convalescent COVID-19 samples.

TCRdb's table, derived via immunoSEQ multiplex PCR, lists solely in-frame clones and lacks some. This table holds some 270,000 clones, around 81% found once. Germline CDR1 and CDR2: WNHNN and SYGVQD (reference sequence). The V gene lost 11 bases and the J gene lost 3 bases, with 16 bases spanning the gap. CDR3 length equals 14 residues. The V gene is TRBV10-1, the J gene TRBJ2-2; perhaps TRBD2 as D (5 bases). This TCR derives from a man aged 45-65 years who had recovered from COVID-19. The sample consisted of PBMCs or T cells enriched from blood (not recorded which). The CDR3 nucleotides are TGCGCCTCCGCCCGACGGCGGGACACCGGGGAGCTGTTTTTT. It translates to CASARRRDTGELFF.